The subject of this entry is one TCR beta chain. The entry originates in a study of blood T cell repertoires in COVID-19. Study as a whole: The origin of the acute and convalescent COVID-19 samples was the United States, Italy and Spain.

V gave up 2 bases and J gave up 1 base, with 2 bases separating them. This CDR3 has 12 amino acids. CDR1 and CDR2 (germline): LGHDT, YNNKEL (reference sequence). Patients from Seattle were sampled longitudinally, starting during active infection. Under the authors' procedure: Cell counts per sample came from amplifying reference gene primers. Produced via immunoSEQ multiplex PCR; TCRdb's table is partial and in-frame only. From that table come the V and J calls and clone size; the DNA was used to work out D and trimming. The sample carries over 85,000 clones, roughly 92% recorded once. Sequenced: peripheral blood. The genes are TRBV3-1 (or the pseudogene TRBV3-2) and TRBJ1-1; no definite D call. The TCR originated in a woman in her forties or fifties with COVID-19, enrolled during active disease. The CDR3 loop is CASSQQNTEAFF. The DNA of the CDR3 is TGTGCCAGCAGCCAACAGAACACTGAAGCTTTCTTT.